The TCR beta chain under discussion was sequenced for a study of blood T cells in healthy people across ages. General observations from the study: Age brought a roughly linear fall in TCR beta diversity measured per million T cells.

Germline-derived CDR1 and CDR2 are MNHEY and SMNVEV (reference sequence). Trimming at V came to 6 bases and at J to 4 bases, leaving 7 bases not matched to a gene. The CDR3 totals 15 residues. At least 7 million PBMCs were isolated per sample. With each sample, at least 5 micrograms of total RNA were extracted. Sample-barcoded 5' priming and a J-beta primer mix drove a second PCR of roughly 6 to 12 cycles. Each TCR beta cDNA got a 12-nucleotide random molecular identifier. TCRdb recomputed calls from the 5' RACE reads with MiXCR, one row per CDR3 protein. The data contain approximately 690,000 distinct CDR3 sequences, 35% to 50% of them seen just once; the ten biggest clones take up 25% to 35%. Concerning this clonotype: The antigen is undetermined.

This rearrangement joins TRBV27 to TRBJ2-1; 9 bases agree with TRBD2. The sequence derives from an older man in good health. Sequencing was performed on blood. CDR3 nucleotides: TGTGCCAGCAGCCTCGGACTAGCGCCATACAATGAGCAGTTCTTC. Translated: CASSLGLAPYNEQFF.